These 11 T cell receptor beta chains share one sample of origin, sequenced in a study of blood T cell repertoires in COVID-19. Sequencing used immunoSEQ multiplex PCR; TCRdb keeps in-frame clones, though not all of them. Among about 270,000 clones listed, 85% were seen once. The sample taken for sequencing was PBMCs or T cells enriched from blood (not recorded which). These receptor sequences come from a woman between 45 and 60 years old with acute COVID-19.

The CDR3 DNA follows: TGTGCCAGCCCGTTGTGGTCGACAGAGCTAATGAACACTGAAGCTTTCTTT. Its translation is CASPLWSTELMNTEAFF. The chain links TRBV7-9 to TRBJ1-1; TRBD1 might be the D (5 bases). The germline gives CDR1 SEHNR, CDR2 FQNEAQ (reference sequence). The V and J ends lost 8 bases and 0 bases respectively, with 22 bases between them. CDR3 size: 17 residues.

The CDR3 region is CASKGITEAFF. The CDR3 DNA is TGTGCCAGTAAGGGGATCACTGAAGCTTTCTTT. V gene TRBV19 combines with J gene TRBJ1-1; possible D gene TRBD1, 5 bases. V was cut by 7 bases and J by 4 bases, with 7 bases left in between. The CDR3 length is 11 residues. The germline V gene encodes CDR1 LNHDA and CDR2 SQIVND (reference sequence).

DNA for the CDR3: TGTGCCAGCAGCTTAGCCCCCGCGGAGGGGAGAGGAAACACCATATATTTT. This encodes CASSLAPAEGRGNTIYF. The chain employs TRBV7-9 and TRBJ1-3, with D possibly being TRBD1 (5 bases). The germline gives CDR1 SEHNR, CDR2 FQNEAQ (reference sequence). The V end was cut by 0 bases, the J end by 4 bases, with 16 bases between. This CDR3 contains 17 residues.

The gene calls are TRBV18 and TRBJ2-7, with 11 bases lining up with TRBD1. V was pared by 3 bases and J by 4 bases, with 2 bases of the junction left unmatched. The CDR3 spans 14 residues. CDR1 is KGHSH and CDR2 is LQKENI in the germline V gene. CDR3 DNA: TGTGCCAGCTCACCGGGACAGGGGGTGTACGAGCAGTACTTC. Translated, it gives CASSPGQGVYEQYF.

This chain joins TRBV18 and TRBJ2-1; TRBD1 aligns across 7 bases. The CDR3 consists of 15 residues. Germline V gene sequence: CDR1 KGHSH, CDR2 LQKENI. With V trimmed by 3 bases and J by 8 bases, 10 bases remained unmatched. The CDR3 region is CASSPSAGGGDEQFF. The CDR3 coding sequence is TGTGCCAGCTCACCGTCGGCAGGGGGTGGCGATGAGCAGTTCTTC.

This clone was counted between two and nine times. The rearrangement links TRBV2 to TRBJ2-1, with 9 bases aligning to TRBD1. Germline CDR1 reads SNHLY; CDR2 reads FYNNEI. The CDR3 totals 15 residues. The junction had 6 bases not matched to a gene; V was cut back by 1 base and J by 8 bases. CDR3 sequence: CASSEDRGRYDEQFF. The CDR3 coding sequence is TGTGCCAGCAGTGAAGACAGGGGGCGGTATGATGAGCAGTTCTTC.

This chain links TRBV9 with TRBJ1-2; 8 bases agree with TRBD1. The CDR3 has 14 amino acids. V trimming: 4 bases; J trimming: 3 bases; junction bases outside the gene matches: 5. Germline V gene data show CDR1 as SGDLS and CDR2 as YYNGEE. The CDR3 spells CASSPKDRDYGYTF. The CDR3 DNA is TGTGCCAGCAGCCCTAAGGACAGGGACTATGGCTACACCTTC. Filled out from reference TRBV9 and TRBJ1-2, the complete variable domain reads DSGVTQTPKHLITATGQRVTLRCSPRSGDLSVYWYQQSLDQGLQFLIQYYNGEERAKGNILERFSAQQFPDLHSELNLSSLELGDSALYFCASSPKDRDYGYTFGSGTRLTVV.

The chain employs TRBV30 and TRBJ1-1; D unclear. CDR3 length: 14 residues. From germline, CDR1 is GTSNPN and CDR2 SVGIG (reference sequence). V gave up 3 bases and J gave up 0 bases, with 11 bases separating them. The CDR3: CAWRAVLLNTEAFF. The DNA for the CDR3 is TGTGCCTGGAGGGCCGTCCTGCTGAACACTGAAGCTTTCTTT.

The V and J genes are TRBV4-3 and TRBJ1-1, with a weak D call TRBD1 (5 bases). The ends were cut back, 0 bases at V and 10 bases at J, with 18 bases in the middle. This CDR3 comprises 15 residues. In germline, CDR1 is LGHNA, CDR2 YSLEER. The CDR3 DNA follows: TGCGCCAGCAGCCAAGACCGACGGACCAGGGATGTAGCTTTCTTT. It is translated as CASSQDRRTRDVAFF.

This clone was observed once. For the CDR3, the DNA is TGTGCCAGCAGCTTCCGACAGGGCAATGAGCAGTTCTTC. Translated, it gives CASSFRQGNEQFF. The rearrangement joins TRBV7-3 to TRBJ2-1, with TRBD1 matching over 7 bases. Germline CDR1 and CDR2: SGHTA and FQGTGA. With 3 bases clipped from V and 6 bases from J, the junction kept 2 bases outside the gene matches. This CDR3 is 13 amino acids long.

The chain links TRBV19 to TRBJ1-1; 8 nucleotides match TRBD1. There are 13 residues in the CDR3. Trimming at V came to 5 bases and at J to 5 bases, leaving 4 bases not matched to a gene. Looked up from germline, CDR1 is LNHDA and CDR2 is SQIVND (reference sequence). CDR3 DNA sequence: TGTGCCAGTAGTTCCGACAGGGGAACTGAAGCTTTCTTT. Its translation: CASSSDRGTEAFF.